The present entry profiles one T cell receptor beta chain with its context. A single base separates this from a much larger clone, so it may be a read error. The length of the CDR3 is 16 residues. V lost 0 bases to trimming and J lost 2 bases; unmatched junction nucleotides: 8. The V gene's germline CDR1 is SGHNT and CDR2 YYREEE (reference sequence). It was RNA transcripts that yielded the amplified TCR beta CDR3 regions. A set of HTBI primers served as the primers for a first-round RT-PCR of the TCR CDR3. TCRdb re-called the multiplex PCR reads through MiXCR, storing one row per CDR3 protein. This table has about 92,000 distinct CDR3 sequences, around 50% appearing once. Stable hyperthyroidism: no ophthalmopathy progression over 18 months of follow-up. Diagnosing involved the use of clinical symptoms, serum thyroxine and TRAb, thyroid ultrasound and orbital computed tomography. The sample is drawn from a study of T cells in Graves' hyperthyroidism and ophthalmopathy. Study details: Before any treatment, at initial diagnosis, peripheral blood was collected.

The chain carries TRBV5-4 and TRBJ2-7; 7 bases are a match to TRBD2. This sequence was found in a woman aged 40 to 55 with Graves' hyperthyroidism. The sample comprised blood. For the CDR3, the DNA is TGTGCCAGCAGCTTGGACCTAGCGGTTAGCCCCTACGAGCAGTACTTC. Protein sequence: CASSLDLAVSPYEQYF.